The T cell receptor (beta chain) under discussion was sequenced for a study of T cells in localized non-small cell lung cancer. Study-wide findings and caveats: Among the tissues sampled, uninvolved adjacent lung had the highest T cell clonality, above tumor. Without multi-region sequencing, intratumor heterogeneity could not be excluded. Adjacent lung exhibited a median of about 50 among the 100 most abundant tumor clones.

Comments on this clone: Antigen unknown.

Measured with immunoSEQ multiplex PCR; TCRdb has only the in-frame clones, and not every one. The profile covers about 40,000 clones, with approximately 89% appearing a single time and 2.7% taken by the ten largest. V gave up 5 bases and J gave up 3 bases; unmatched junction bases: 6. This CDR3 comprises 15 residues. Germline CDR1 and CDR2: SGHTA and FQGTGA. The receptor was derived from a woman aged 40-69 years with stage I lung adenocarcinoma. The chain carries TRBV7-3 and TRBJ2-2, with 7 bases identical to TRBD1. The source material was peripheral blood, sampled before any cancer treatment. The CDR3 sequence: CASSAGQVDTGELFF. Written as DNA, the CDR3 is TGTGCCAGCAGCGCTGGACAGGTCGACACCGGGGAGCTGTTTTTT.